Listed below are T cell receptor beta chains from one sample, sequenced in a study of T-cell memory formation after mild COVID-19. One entry per CDR3 protein results from TCRdb running MiXCR on the 5' RACE reads. The sample consists of 350,000 to 500,000 distinct CDR3 sequences, less than 25% of them appearing once. The sequenced sample was PBMCs or a T cell subset sorted from them (not recorded which). The receptors were gathered from an adult woman who had mild COVID-19 (a few samples of this study predate the infection). Cell type and time point are not known. Both conserved end residues are part of each CDR3. D genes are given only for firm matches. Size values are once, few and many counts, or a class for expanded clones, and some rows have none.

clone_size	d_call	v_call	j_call	cdr3_aa	cdr3_nt
few	-	TRBV7-9	TRBJ2-3	CASSLSFGDTQYF	TGTGCCAGCAGCTTGTCCTTCGGAGATACGCAGTATTTT
many	TRBD2	TRBV7-3	TRBJ2-3	CASSFSGGTDTQYF	TGTGCCAGCAGCTTTAGCGGGGGCACAGATACGCAGTATTTT
few	TRBD2	TRBV12-3/TRBV12-4	TRBJ2-1	CASSFGGTSGQNEQFF	TGTGCCAGCAGTTTCGGTGGGACTAGCGGGCAGAATGAGCAGTTCTTC
few	TRBD2	TRBV4-1	TRBJ2-2	CASSQVGGGPNTGELFF	TGCGCCAGCAGCCAAGTCGGCGGGGGGCCAAACACCGGGGAGCTGTTTTTT
-	-	TRBV28	TRBJ2-2	CASSLLADTGELFF	TGTGCCAGCAGTTTATTAGCGGACACCGGGGAGCTGTTTTTT
-	-	TRBV25-1	TRBJ2-1	CASKGFPRDPEQFF	TGTGCCAGCAAGGGCTTCCCCCGGGATCCTGAGCAGTTCTTC
few	-	TRBV5-1	TRBJ2-1	CASSPGSVGNNEQFF	TGCGCCAGCAGCCCCGGGTCGGTAGGGAACAATGAGCAGTTCTTC
-	-	TRBV9	TRBJ2-1	CASSVEERSQFF	TGTGCCAGCAGCGTAGAGGAAAGGTCACAGTTCTTC
few	TRBD1	TRBV4-1	TRBJ2-7	CASSQVGQGAYEQYF	TGCGCCAGCAGCCAAGTCGGACAGGGGGCCTACGAGCAGTACTTC
few	TRBD2	TRBV7-8	TRBJ2-1	CASSPPGTSVNEQFF	TGTGCCAGCAGCCCTCCCGGGACTAGCGTCAATGAGCAGTTCTTC
-	-	TRBV11-1	TRBJ2-7	CASSSPTVFYEQYF	TGTGCCAGCAGCTCCCCGACCGTATTCTACGAGCAGTACTTC
few	-	TRBV11-2	TRBJ2-6	CASGLGSSGANVLTF	TGTGCCAGCGGTCTCGGCAGCTCTGGGGCCAACGTCCTGACTTTC
-	TRBD1	TRBV7-6	TRBJ2-5	CASSSGGQGQETQYF	TGTGCCAGCAGCTCAGGGGGACAGGGACAAGAGACCCAGTACTTC
-	-	TRBV18	TRBJ1-2	CASSRTRDNNYGYTF	TGTGCCAGCTCACGGACACGGGACAATAACTATGGCTACACCTTC
-	-	TRBV9	TRBJ1-1	CASSPSGTAVAFF	TGTGCCAGCAGCCCGTCCGGGACCGCCGTCGCTTTCTTT
few	-	TRBV25-1	TRBJ1-1	CASSGGGGTEAFF	TGTGCCAGCAGTGGAGGAGGAGGAACTGAAGCTTTCTTT
many	-	TRBV6-2/TRBV6-3	TRBJ2-1	CASSYSETGVYNEQFF	TGTGCCAGCAGTTACTCGGAAACGGGGGTCTACAATGAGCAGTTCTTC
-	TRBD1	TRBV12-3/TRBV12-4	TRBJ1-1	CASRHGTGRKNTEAFF	TGTGCCAGCAGACACGGGACAGGGCGGAAGAACACTGAAGCTTTCTTT
few	TRBD2	TRBV20-1	TRBJ2-1	CSAWPGLSNEQFF	TGCAGTGCTTGGCCGGGACTATCCAATGAGCAGTTCTTC
-	-	TRBV10-3	TRBJ2-1	CAIIALGPYNEQFF	TGTGCCATCATAGCCCTCGGACCGTACAATGAGCAGTTCTTC
few	-	TRBV5-1	TRBJ2-5	CASSLAGGQGGETQYF	TGCGCCAGCAGCTTGGCCGGCGGGCAGGGCGGGGAGACCCAGTACTTC
-	TRBD1	TRBV20-1	TRBJ1-3	CSARGDRVYTIYF	TGCAGTGCTAGGGGGGACAGGGTGTACACCATATATTTT
-	-	TRBV28	TRBJ2-7	CASSFRGPPYEQYF	TGTGCCAGCAGTTTCCGGGGACCACCCTACGAGCAGTACTTC
-	TRBD2	TRBV7-9	TRBJ2-7	CASSLVDWTSENEQYF	TGTGCCAGCAGCTTAGTAGATTGGACTAGCGAGAACGAGCAGTACTTC
-	-	TRBV5-1	TRBJ1-3	CASSLGWADSGNTIYF	TGCGCCAGCAGCTTGGGATGGGCAGACTCTGGAAACACCATATATTTT
many	-	TRBV28	TRBJ2-1	CASSAYGDSSYNEQFF	TGTGCCAGCAGTGCATACGGGGATAGCTCCTACAATGAGCAGTTCTTC
-	-	TRBV7-2	TRBJ2-3	CASLTRMGTDTQYF	TGTGCCAGCCTTACTCGCATGGGCACAGATACGCAGTATTTT
few	-	TRBV6-1	TRBJ2-1	CASIRGTTHNEQFF	TGTGCCAGTATCAGGGGGACTACCCACAATGAGCAGTTCTTC
-	TRBD2	TRBV12-3/TRBV12-4	TRBJ2-1	CASRPLAGAYNEQFF	TGTGCCAGCAGACCCCTAGCGGGCGCCTACAATGAGCAGTTCTTC
-	TRBD1	TRBV7-6	TRBJ1-2	CASSLEIQGAYGYTF	TGTGCCAGCAGCTTAGAAATCCAGGGGGCGTATGGCTACACCTTC
-	-	TRBV14	TRBJ1-4	CASSQDIDVGRGGEKLFF	TGTGCCAGCAGCCAAGATATCGACGTTGGCAGAGGAGGGGAAAAACTGTTTTTT
few	-	TRBV7-3	TRBJ2-3	CASSPHKVDTQYF	TGTGCCAGCAGCCCCCACAAGGTGGATACGCAGTATTTT
-	-	TRBV4-1	TRBJ1-2	CASSQAARGYTF	TGCGCCAGCAGCCAAGCCGCCAGAGGCTACACCTTC
-	-	TRBV9	TRBJ2-3	CASSAGGRADTQYF	TGTGCCAGCAGTGCTGGGGGAAGGGCAGATACGCAGTATTTT
once	-	TRBV20-1	TRBJ1-5	CSATNRWGEPQHF	TGCAGTGCTACAAACAGGTGGGGTGAGCCCCAGCATTTT
few	TRBD1	TRBV15	TRBJ1-4	CATTDLDRDRALGATNEKLFF	TGTGCCACCACCGACCTAGACAGGGACAGGGCGTTAGGTGCAACTAATGAAAAACTGTTTTTT
-	-	TRBV3-1	TRBJ2-1	CASSQAPRGLYNEQFF	TGTGCCAGCAGCCAAGCACCCAGGGGCCTTTACAATGAGCAGTTCTTC
-	-	TRBV24-1	TRBJ2-1	CATSDSSQGTEQFF	TGTGCCACCAGTGATTCGTCACAGGGAACTGAGCAGTTCTTC
-	TRBD2	TRBV29-1	TRBJ2-1	CSVDWGLAGPNEQFF	TGCAGCGTTGATTGGGGACTAGCGGGACCCAATGAGCAGTTCTTC
-	-	TRBV27	TRBJ2-1	CASSFGGSVGYNEQFF	TGTGCCAGCAGTTTTGGTGGGAGTGTCGGCTACAATGAGCAGTTCTTC
few	-	TRBV5-1	TRBJ1-1	CASTHGQGHTEAFF	TGCGCCAGCACCCATGGGCAGGGTCACACTGAAGCTTTCTTT
few	TRBD2	TRBV10-3	TRBJ2-1	CAISVGGGVHNEQFF	TGTGCCATCAGTGTTGGCGGGGGGGTCCACAATGAGCAGTTCTTC
few	TRBD2	TRBV7-2	TRBJ2-5	CASSPGTSGVETQYF	TGTGCCAGCAGCCCAGGGACTAGCGGGGTGGAGACCCAGTACTTC
-	-	TRBV20-1	TRBJ2-7	CSARNSLYYEQYF	TGCAGTGCTAGAAACAGCTTGTACTACGAGCAGTACTTC
-	-	TRBV7-6	TRBJ2-3	CASSDTVTQYF	TGTGCCAGCAGCGATACAGTTACGCAGTATTTT
few	-	TRBV6-2/TRBV6-3	TRBJ1-1	CASSYSRLLNTEAFF	TGTGCCAGCAGTTACTCGCGTCTGCTGAACACTGAAGCTTTCTTT